This T cell receptor beta chain was observed in a study of OX40 agonist ivuxolimab in advanced cancers. Study-level background: Cohort: 82.7% men, mean age approximately 64, aged about 20 to 80.

The V and J ends lost 4 bases and 2 bases respectively, with 16 bases between them. Germline V gene sequence: CDR1 SGHRS, CDR2 YFSETQ. The CDR3 consists of 15 residues. Sampling times: baseline, cycle 4 day 1, cycle 7 day 1. Some clones are missing from TCRdb's copy, which holds only in-frame ones; the method was immunoSEQ multiplex PCR. In the table there are 15,000 to 25,000 clones, approximately 88% of which are singletons. This clone was seen only a few times. This receptor was identified in an adult with an advanced solid tumor such as melanoma, head and neck, liver or kidney cancer. This chain uses TRBV5-1 with TRBJ2-7; D not certain. The sequenced sample was CD4+ or CD8+ T cells sorted from blood, obtained in a trial of the OX40 agonist ivuxolimab. This chain's CDR3 is CASSIVPQTPYEQYF. In DNA form, the CDR3 reads TGCGCCAGCAGCATAGTCCCCCAAACCCCCTACGAGCAGTACTTC.